A single sample is the source of the 10 T cell receptor beta chains below, sequenced in a study of blood T cell repertoires in COVID-19. This table comes from immunoSEQ multiplex PCR, and its TCRdb copy is limited to in-frame clones, with some not included. The data hold about 190,000 clones, with 80% observed a single time. The material sequenced was peripheral blood. The receptors stem from a man between 60 and 70 years old with acute or convalescent COVID-19.

The chain couples TRBV19 to TRBJ1-2; 7 bases map to TRBD1. Per the germline V gene, CDR1 is LNHDA and CDR2 is SQIVND (reference sequence). The CDR3 runs to 14 residues. Trimming removed 8 bases from V and 5 bases from J; junction bases left unmatched: 11. CDR3: CASSEGAIRYGYTF. The CDR3 bases are TGTGCCAGTTCCGAGGGGGCGATTAGGTATGGCTACACCTTC.

Remarks on this clone: Distinct nucleotide sequences in the sample also encode this CDR3. V usage is TRBV18 and J usage is TRBJ1-2; 8 positions agree with TRBD1. The CDR3 loop spans 14 amino acids. Germline CDR1 is KGHSH and CDR2 is LQKENI. J gave up 2 bases and V 6 bases, and 5 bases lay outside the gene matches. The CDR3: CASSPGQGNYGYTF. CDR3 nucleotides: TGTGCCAGCTCTCCAGGACAGGGCAACTATGGCTACACCTTC.

Written as DNA, the CDR3 is TGTGCCAGAAGACCGGACAGGGTCGGAAACACCATATATTTT. It codes for CARRPDRVGNTIYF. The chain links TRBV5-3 to TRBJ1-3, with 8 bases fitting TRBD1. TRBV5-3 falls under the ORF class, with uncertain function. V shed 5 bases, J shed 4 bases, and the junction held 5 bases outside the gene matches. The CDR3 covers 14 residues.

The V call is TRBV12-5, the J call TRBJ2-1; TRBD2 matches at 10 bases. V shed 5 bases and J 6 bases; nucleotides not matched to a gene: 4. The CDR3 sequence is 14 residues long. Germline V CDR1 and CDR2: LGHNT, FRNRAP. The CDR3 loop is CASGPRTSGNEQFF. CDR3 nucleotide sequence: TGTGCTAGTGGTCCAAGGACTAGCGGCAATGAGCAGTTCTTC.

The chain couples TRBV27 to TRBJ2-1, with 9 bases lining up with TRBD2. Germline trimming cut 1 base from V and 5 bases from J; bases unmatched to any gene: 12. This CDR3 spans 18 amino acids. The V gene's germline CDR1 is MNHEY and CDR2 SMNVEV (reference sequence). In DNA form, the CDR3 reads TGTGCCAGCAGTTTATATCCCTGGAAAGCGGGAGGAAACAATGAGCAGTTCTTC. Protein: CASSLYPWKAGGNNEQFF.

The chain has TRBV12-3 or TRBV12-4 and TRBJ2-2; D remains ambiguous. V lost 6 bases and J lost 5, with 4 bases in between. The CDR3 totals 11 residues. The CDR3 bases are TGTGCCAGCAGCCGGACCGGGGAGCTGTTTTTT. Translated, it gives CASSRTGELFF.

The J gene is TRBJ2-2, the V gene TRBV7-2, with D perhaps TRBD2 (6 bases). The length of the CDR3 is 16 residues. CDR1 and CDR2 (germline): SGHTA, FQGNSA. The V and J ends lost 1 base and 5 bases respectively, with 14 bases between them. The CDR3 spells CASSLVAGSGTGELFF. Here the CDR3 DNA reads TGTGCCAGCAGCTTAGTCGCGGGGTCGGGTACCGGGGAGCTGTTTTTT. Together with reference TRBV7-2 and TRBJ2-2, the CDR3 gives the full variable domain: GAGVSQSPSNKVTEKGKDVELRCDPISGHTALYWYRQSLGQGLEFLIYFQGNSAPDKSGLPSDRFSAERTGGSVSTLTIQRTQQEDSAVYLCASSLVAGSGTGELFFGEGSRLTVL.

The chain joins TRBV6-5 to TRBJ2-7, with D maybe TRBD1 (5 bases). The ends were cut back, 6 bases at V and 1 base at J, with 7 bases in the middle. The CDR3 totals 12 residues. Germline V gives CDR1 MNHEY, CDR2 SVGAGI. The CDR3 is CASRGVSYEQYF. The CDR3 DNA reads TGTGCCAGCAGAGGGGTTTCCTACGAGCAGTACTTC.

The chain recombines TRBV5-1 with TRBJ2-7; 8 bases map to TRBD1. Germline V gene data show CDR1 as SGHRS and CDR2 as YFSETQ. J gave up 1 base and V 4 bases, and 7 bases lay outside the gene matches. CDR3 size: 15 residues. The CDR3 reads CASSVRDRRSYEQYF. Written as DNA, the CDR3 is TGCGCCAGCAGCGTCCGGGACAGGCGTTCCTACGAGCAGTACTTC. Combining the CDR3 with reference TRBV5-1 and TRBJ2-7 gives the whole variable domain KAGVTQTPRYLIKTRGQQVTLSCSPISGHRSVSWYQQTPGQGLQFLFEYFSETQRNKGNFPGRFSGRQFSNSRSEMNVSTLELGDSALYLCASSVRDRRSYEQYFGPGTRLTVT.

The V call is TRBV7-9, the J call TRBJ1-5; D not certain. Trimming cost V 3 bases and J 7 bases, with 13 bases left between them. This CDR3 comprises 14 residues. Germline loops: CDR1 SEHNR, CDR2 FQNEAQ (reference sequence). CDR3: CASSFTGLGQPQHF. The CDR3 DNA reads as TGTGCCAGCAGCTTTACGGGATTAGGACAGCCCCAGCATTTT.